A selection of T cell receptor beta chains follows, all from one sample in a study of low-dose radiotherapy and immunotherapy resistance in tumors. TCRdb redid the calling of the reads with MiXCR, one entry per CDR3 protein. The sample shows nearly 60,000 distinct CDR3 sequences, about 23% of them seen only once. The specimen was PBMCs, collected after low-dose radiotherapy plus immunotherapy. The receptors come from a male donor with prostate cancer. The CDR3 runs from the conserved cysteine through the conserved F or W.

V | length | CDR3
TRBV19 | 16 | CASSTARGQYNYGYTF
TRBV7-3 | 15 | CASSLIGGEGYGYTF
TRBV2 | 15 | CASSVSGSNTGELFF
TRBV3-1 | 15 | CASSQDRASGQPQHF
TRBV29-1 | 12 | CSVEVTRVEQYF
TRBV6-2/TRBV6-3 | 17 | CASRYWGGNSGANVLTF
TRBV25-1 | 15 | CASSAMAESTDTQYF
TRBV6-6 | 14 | CASTGGLANYGYTF
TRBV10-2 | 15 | CASSEPLAGGNEQFF
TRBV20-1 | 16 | CSARNPGGSQRYEQYF
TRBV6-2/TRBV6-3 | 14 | CASSYGGPADTQYF
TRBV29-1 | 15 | CSVEAGTGGLYEQYF
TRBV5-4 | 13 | CASSWDSEGLGDF
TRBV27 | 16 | CASSFTVAGSGNEQFF